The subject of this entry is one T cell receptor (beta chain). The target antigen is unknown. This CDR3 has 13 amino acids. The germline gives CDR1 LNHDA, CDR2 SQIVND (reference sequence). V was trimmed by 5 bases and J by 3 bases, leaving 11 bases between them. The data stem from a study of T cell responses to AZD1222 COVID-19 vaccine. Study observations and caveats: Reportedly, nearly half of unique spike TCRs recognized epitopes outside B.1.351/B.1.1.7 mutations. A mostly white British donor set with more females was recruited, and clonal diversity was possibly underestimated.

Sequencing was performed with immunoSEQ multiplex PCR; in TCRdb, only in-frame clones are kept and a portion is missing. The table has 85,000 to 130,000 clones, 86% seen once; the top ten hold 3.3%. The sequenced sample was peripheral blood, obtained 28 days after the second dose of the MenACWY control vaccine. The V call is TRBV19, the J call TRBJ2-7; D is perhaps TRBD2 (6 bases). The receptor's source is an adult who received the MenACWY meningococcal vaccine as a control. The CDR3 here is CASSLGRSYEQYF. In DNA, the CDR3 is TGTGCCAGTAGTCTTGGGAGGAGCTACGAGCAGTACTTC.